One sample yielded the 10 T cell receptor beta chains listed below, sequenced in a study of shared clonotypes between healthy human individuals. Sequencing was performed with immunoSEQ multiplex PCR; in TCRdb, only in-frame clones are kept and a portion is missing. Of millions of clones in the sample, about 95% are singletons; the top ten hold 0.13%. The sample taken for sequencing was naive CD4+ T cells sorted from blood. Noted subset: CD45RA+ positively selected. These receptors originate from a man younger than 35 in good health.

This sequence joins TRBV10-3 and TRBJ2-6; 16 bases are shared with TRBD2. Germline V gene data show CDR1 as ENHRY and CDR2 as SYGVKD. This CDR3 is 18 amino acids long. The V and J ends lost 7 bases and 4 bases, in that order; junction bases with no gene match: 7. This chain's CDR3 is CAINPGTSGGAGANVLTF. The CDR3 DNA reads TGTGCCATCAACCCCGGGACTAGCGGGGGGGCCGGGGCCAACGTCCTGACTTTC.

The CDR3 DNA is TGTGCCAGCAGCTTCGGACAGGGGGCAACCTACGAGCAGTACTTC. Protein product: CASSFGQGATYEQYF. The rearrangement uses TRBV7-2 and TRBJ2-7; TRBD1 aligns across 11 bases. V lost 3 bases and J lost 2; bases outside the gene matches: 3. The CDR3 runs to 15 residues. The germline V gene has CDR1 SGHTA and CDR2 FQGNSA. The full variable domain, with the rest looked up from reference TRBV7-2 and TRBJ2-7, is GAGVSQSPSNKVTEKGKDVELRCDPISGHTALYWYRQSLGQGLEFLIYFQGNSAPDKSGLPSDRFSAERTGGSVSTLTIQRTQQEDSAVYLCASSFGQGATYEQYFGPGTRLTVT.

The V call is TRBV5-6, the J call TRBJ2-5, with 8 bases fitting TRBD1. V dropped 0 bases and J dropped 3; count of bases not matched to a gene: 7. This CDR3 region has 16 residues. Germline-derived CDR1 and CDR2 are SGHDT and YYEEEE. CDR3 coding DNA: TGTGCCAGCAGCTTGGGACAGGGGAAGGGGGAAGAGACCCAGTACTTC. Translating it yields CASSLGQGKGEETQYF. The full variable domain, completed using reference TRBV5-6 and TRBJ2-5, is DAGVTQSPTHLIKTRGQQVTLRCSPKSGHDTVSWYQQALGQGPQFIFQYYEEEERQRGNFPDRFSGHQFPNYSSELNVNALLLGDSALYLCASSLGQGKGEETQYFGPGTRLLVL.

This rearrangement joins TRBV7-9 to TRBJ1-4; D ambiguous. The V and J ends lost 5 bases and 0 bases respectively, with 10 bases between them. Germline CDR1 is SEHNR and CDR2 is FQNEAQ (reference sequence). The CDR3 is 15 residues long. Here the CDR3 DNA reads TGTGCCAGCAGCCGGAACACCGCAACTAATGAAAAACTGTTTTTT. This sequence encodes CASSRNTATNEKLFF.

The J gene is TRBJ2-5, the V gene TRBV5-6, with TRBD2 as a possible D gene (6 bases). Looked up from germline, CDR1 is SGHDT and CDR2 is YYEEEE. The CDR3 totals 14 residues. V was shortened by 0 bases and J by 4 bases, with 10 bases between the two germline ends. The CDR3 protein is CASSLGRAGETQYF. CDR3 DNA sequence: TGTGCCAGCAGCTTGGGGAGGGCGGGAGAGACCCAGTACTTC. The whole variable domain, filled in from reference TRBV5-6 and TRBJ2-5, reads DAGVTQSPTHLIKTRGQQVTLRCSPKSGHDTVSWYQQALGQGPQFIFQYYEEEERQRGNFPDRFSGHQFPNYSSELNVNALLLGDSALYLCASSLGRAGETQYFGPGTRLLVL.

V and J are TRBV11-3 and TRBJ2-1; 16 bases agree with TRBD2. The junction had 12 bases not matched to a gene; V was cut back by 5 bases and J by 8 bases. Germline CDR1 reads SGHNT; CDR2 reads YENEEA. CDR3 length: 18 residues. The CDR3 here is CASSLSPGTSGGAYEQFF. CDR3 DNA: TGTGCCAGCAGCCTAAGTCCCGGGACTAGCGGGGGGGCCTATGAGCAGTTCTTC.

The V call is TRBV9, the J call TRBJ2-5, with TRBD1 identical over 7 bases. The CDR3 spans 15 residues. The junction had 10 bases not matched to a gene; V was cut back by 3 bases and J by 5 bases. Germline V lookup: CDR1 SGDLS, CDR2 YYNGEE. CDR3 loop: CASSATGMSAETQYF. CDR3 nucleotides: TGTGCCAGCAGCGCGACAGGGATGAGCGCGGAGACCCAGTACTTC. Drawing the rest from reference TRBV9 and TRBJ2-5, the complete variable domain is DSGVTQTPKHLITATGQRVTLRCSPRSGDLSVYWYQQSLDQGLQFLIQYYNGEERAKGNILERFSAQQFPDLHSELNLSSLELGDSALYFCASSATGMSAETQYFGPGTRLLVL.

The chain joins TRBV5-4 to TRBJ1-2, with 7 bases aligning to TRBD1. CDR1 SGHNT and CDR2 YYREEE come from the germline V gene (reference sequence). Trimming cost V 0 bases and J 7 bases; bases outside gene matches: 6. The CDR3 covers 14 residues. The CDR3 spells CASSLGGQVAGYTF. DNA of the CDR3: TGTGCCAGCAGCTTGGGAGGACAGGTGGCTGGCTACACCTTC.

This rearrangement joins TRBV7-2 to TRBJ1-5, with a possible D match to TRBD1 (5 bases). V shed 1 base and J shed 1 base, with 11 bases lying between them. CDR1 is SGHTA, CDR2 FQGNSA, per germline. The CDR3 loop spans 16 amino acids. CDR3 amino acids: CASSLGTGASNQPQHF. Here the CDR3 DNA reads TGTGCCAGCAGCTTAGGTACAGGAGCCAGCAATCAGCCCCAGCATTTT.

This clone was counted a single time. Other DNA sequences within the sample encode an identical CDR3. In DNA form, the CDR3 reads TGTGCCAGCAGAGTCCGGGATGAGCAGTTCTTC. Its translation: CASRVRDEQFF. This chain links TRBV2 with TRBJ2-1, with unresolved D. The V gene lost 6 bases and the J gene lost 8 bases, with 8 bases spanning the gap. Germline CDR1 reads SNHLY; CDR2 reads FYNNEI. The CDR3 has 11 residues.